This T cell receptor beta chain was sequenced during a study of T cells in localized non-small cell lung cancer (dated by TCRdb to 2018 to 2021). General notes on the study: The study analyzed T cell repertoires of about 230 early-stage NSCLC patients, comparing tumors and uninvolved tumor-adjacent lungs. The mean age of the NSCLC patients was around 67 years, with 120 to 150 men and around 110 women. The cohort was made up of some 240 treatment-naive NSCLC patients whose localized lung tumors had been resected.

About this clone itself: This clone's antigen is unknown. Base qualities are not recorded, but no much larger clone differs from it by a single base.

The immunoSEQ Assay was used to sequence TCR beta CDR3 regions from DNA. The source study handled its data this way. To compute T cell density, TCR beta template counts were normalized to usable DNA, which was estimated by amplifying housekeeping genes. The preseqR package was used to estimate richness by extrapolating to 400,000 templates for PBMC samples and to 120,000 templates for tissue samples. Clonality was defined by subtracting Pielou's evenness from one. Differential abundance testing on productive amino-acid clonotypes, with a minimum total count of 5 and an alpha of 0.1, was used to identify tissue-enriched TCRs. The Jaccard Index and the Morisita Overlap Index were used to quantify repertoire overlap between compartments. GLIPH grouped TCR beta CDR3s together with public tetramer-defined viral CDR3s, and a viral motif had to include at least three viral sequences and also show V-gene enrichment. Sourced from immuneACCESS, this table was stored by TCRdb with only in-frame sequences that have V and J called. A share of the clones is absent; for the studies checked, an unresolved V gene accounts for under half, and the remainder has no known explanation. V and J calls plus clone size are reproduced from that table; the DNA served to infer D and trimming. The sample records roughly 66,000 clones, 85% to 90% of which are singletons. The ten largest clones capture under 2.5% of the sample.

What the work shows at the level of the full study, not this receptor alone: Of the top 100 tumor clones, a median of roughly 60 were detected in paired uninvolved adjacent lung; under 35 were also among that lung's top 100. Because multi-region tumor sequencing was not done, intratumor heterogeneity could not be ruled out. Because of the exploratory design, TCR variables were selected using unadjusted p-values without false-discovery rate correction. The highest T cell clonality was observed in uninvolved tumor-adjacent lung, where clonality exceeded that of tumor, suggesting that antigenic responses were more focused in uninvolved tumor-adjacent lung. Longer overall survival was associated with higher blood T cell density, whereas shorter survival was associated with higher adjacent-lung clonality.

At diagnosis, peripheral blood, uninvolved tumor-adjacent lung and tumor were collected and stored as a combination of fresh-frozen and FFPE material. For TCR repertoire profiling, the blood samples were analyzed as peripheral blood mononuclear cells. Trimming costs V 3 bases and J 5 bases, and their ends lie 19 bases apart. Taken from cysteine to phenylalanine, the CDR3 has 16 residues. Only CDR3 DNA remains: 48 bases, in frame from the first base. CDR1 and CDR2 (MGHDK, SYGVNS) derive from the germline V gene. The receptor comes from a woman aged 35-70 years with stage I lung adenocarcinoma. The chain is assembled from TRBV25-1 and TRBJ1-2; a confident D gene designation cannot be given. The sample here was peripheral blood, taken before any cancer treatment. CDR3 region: CASSEYGRADPYGYTF. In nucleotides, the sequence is TGTGCCAGCAGTGAGTACGGACGGGCGGACCCTTATGGCTACACCTTC.